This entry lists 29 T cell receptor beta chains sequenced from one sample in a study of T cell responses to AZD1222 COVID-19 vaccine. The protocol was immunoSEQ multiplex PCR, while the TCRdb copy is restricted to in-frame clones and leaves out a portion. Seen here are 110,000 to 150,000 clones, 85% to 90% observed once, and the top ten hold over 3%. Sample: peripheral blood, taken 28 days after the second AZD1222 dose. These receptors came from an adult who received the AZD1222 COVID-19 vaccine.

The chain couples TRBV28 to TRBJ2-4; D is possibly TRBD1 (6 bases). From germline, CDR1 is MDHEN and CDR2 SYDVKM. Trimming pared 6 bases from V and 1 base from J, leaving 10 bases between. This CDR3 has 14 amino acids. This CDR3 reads CASRPTGAKNIQYF. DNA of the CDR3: TGTGCCAGCAGACCCACAGGGGCCAAAAACATTCAGTACTTC. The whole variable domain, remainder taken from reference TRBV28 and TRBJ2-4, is DVKVTQSSRYLVKRTGEKVFLECVQDMDHENMFWYRQDPGLGLRLIYFSYDVKMKEKGDIPEGYSVSREKKERFSLILESASTNQTSMYLCASRPTGAKNIQYFGAGTRLSVL.

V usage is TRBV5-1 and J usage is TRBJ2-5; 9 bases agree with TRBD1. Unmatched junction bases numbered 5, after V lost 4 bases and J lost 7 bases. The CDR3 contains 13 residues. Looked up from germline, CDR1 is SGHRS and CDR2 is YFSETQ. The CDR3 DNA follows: TGCGCCAGCAGCCCGGGACAGGGAGGGACCCAGTACTTC. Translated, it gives CASSPGQGGTQYF. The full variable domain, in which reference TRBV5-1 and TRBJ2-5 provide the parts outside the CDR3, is KAGVTQTPRYLIKTRGQQVTLSCSPISGHRSVSWYQQTPGQGLQFLFEYFSETQRNKGNFPGRFSGRQFSNSRSEMNVSTLELGDSALYLCASSPGQGGTQYFGPGTRLLVL.

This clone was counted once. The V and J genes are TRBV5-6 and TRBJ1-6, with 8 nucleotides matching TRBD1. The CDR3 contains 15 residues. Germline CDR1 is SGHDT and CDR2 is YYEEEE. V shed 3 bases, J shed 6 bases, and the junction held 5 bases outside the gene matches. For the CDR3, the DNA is TGTGCCAGCAGCTACGGACAGGGCCTTAATTCACCCCTCCACTTT. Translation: CASSYGQGLNSPLHF.

For the CDR3, the DNA is TGTGCCAGCAGTTTTGGGGGGCCGGATGAAAAACTGTTTTTT. Protein product: CASSFGGPDEKLFF. The V gene is TRBV28, the J gene TRBJ1-4; D perhaps matches TRBD1 (6 bases). The CDR3 contains 14 residues. The V end was cut by 3 bases, the J end by 6 bases, with 11 bases between. CDR1 and CDR2 (germline): MDHEN, SYDVKM.

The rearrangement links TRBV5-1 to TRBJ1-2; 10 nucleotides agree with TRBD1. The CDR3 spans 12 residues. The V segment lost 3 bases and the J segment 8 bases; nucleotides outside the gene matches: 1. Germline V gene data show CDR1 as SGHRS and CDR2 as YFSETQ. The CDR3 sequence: CASSWDRGGYTF. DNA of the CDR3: TGCGCCAGCAGCTGGGACAGGGGAGGCTACACCTTC.

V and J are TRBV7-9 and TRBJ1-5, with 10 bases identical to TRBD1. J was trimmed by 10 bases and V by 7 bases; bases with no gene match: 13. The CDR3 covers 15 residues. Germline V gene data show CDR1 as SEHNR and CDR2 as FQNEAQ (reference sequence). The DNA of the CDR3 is TGTGCCAGCACCGACGGGACAGGGGCCGTCGATCCCCAGCATTTT. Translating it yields CASTDGTGAVDPQHF.

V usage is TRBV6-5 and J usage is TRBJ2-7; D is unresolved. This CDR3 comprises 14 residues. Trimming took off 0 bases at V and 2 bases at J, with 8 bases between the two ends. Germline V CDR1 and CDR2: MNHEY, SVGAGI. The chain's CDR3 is CASSYSRGPYEQYF. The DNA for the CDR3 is TGTGCCAGCAGTTACTCTCGCGGTCCCTACGAGCAGTACTTC.

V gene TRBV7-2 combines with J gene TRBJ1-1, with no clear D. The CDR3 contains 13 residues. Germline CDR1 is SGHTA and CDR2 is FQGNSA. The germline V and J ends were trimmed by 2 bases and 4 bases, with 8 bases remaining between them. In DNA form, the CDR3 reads TGTGCCAGCAGCTTATACGGGCGCACTGAAGCTTTCTTT. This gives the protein CASSLYGRTEAFF.

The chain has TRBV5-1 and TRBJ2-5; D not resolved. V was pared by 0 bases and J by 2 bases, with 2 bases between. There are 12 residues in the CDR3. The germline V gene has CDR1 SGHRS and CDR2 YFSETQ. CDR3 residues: CASSLGQETQYF. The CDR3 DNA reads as TGCGCCAGCAGCTTGGGTCAAGAGACCCAGTACTTC. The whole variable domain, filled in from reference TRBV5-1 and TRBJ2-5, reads KAGVTQTPRYLIKTRGQQVTLSCSPISGHRSVSWYQQTPGQGLQFLFEYFSETQRNKGNFPGRFSGRQFSNSRSEMNVSTLELGDSALYLCASSLGQETQYFGPGTRLLVL.

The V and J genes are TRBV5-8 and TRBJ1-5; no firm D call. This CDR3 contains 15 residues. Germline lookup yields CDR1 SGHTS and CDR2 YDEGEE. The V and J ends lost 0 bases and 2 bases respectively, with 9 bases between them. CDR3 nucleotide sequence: TGTGCCAGCAGCTTGGGGGAAAAAGGCAATCAGCCCCAGCATTTT. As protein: CASSLGEKGNQPQHF.

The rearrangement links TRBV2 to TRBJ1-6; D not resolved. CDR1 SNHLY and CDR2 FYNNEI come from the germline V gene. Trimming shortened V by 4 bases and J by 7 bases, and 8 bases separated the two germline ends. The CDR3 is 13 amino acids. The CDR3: CASSGEGNSPLHF. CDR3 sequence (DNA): TGTGCCAGCAGTGGAGAGGGAAATTCACCCCTCCACTTT.

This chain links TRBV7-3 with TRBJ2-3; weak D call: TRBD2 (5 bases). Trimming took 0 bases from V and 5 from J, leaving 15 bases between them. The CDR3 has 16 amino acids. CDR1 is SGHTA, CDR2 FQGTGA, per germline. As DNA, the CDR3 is TGTGCCAGCAGCTTAACCGGTGCAGGTCGGGGAGATACGCAGTATTTT. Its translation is CASSLTGAGRGDTQYF.

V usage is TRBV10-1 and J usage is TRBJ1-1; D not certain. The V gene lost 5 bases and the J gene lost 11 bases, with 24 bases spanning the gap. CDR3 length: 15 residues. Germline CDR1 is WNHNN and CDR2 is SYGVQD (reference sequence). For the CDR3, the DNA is TGCGCCAGCAGTCAGGACTCGACAACGACCACCGAGGCTTTCTTT. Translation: CASSQDSTTTTEAFF.

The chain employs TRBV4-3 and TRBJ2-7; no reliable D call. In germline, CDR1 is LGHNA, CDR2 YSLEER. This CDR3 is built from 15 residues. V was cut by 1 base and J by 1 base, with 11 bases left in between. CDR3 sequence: CASSQGELWSYEQYF. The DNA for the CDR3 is TGCGCCAGCAGCCAAGGAGAGCTGTGGTCCTACGAGCAGTACTTC.

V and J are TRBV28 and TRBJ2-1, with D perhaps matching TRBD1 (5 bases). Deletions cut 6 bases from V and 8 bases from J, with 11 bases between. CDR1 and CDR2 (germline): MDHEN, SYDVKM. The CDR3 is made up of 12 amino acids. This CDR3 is CASRGRVDEQFF. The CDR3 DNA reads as TGTGCCAGCAGGGGGCGAGTGGATGAGCAGTTCTTC.

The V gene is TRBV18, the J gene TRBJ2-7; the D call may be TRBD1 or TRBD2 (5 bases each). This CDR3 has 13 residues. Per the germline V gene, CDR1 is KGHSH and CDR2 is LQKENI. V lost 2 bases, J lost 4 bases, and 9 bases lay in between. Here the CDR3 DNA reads TGTGCCAGCTCACCATCCAGGGAGTACGAGCAGTACTTC. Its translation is CASSPSREYEQYF.

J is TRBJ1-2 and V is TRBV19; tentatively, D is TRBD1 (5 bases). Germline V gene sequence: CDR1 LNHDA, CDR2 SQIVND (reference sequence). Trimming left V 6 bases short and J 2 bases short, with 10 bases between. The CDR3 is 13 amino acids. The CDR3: CASRFRDNYGYTF. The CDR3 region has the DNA TGTGCCAGTAGATTCCGGGACAACTATGGCTACACCTTC.

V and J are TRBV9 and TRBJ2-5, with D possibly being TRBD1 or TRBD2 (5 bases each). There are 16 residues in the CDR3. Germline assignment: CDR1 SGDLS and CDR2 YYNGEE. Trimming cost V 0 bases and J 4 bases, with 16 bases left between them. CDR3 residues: CASSVEAGLRGETQYF. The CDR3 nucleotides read TGTGCCAGCAGCGTAGAGGCAGGGCTGAGGGGAGAGACCCAGTACTTC.

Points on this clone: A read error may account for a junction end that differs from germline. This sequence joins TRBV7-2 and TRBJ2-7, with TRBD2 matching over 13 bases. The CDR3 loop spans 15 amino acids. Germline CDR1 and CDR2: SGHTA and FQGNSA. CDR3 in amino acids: CACSPGLAGVYEQYF. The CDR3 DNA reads TGTGCCTGCAGCCCCGGACTAGCGGGAGTTTACGAGCAGTACTTC.

CDR3 sequence: CASSPQFGEGGTDTQYF. CDR3 in DNA: TGTGCCAGCTCACCACAGTTCGGGGAGGGAGGCACAGATACGCAGTATTTT. This chain links TRBV18 with TRBJ2-3; 7 bases are shared with TRBD2. V shed 1 base, J shed 1 base, and the junction held 8 bases outside the gene matches. The length of the CDR3 is 17 residues. From germline, CDR1 is KGHSH and CDR2 LQKENI.

CDR3 in amino acids: CASSLHSGSAGANVLTF. The CDR3 nucleotides are TGTGCCAGCAGCTTACATAGCGGGAGCGCTGGGGCCAACGTCCTGACTTTC. This rearrangement joins TRBV11-2 to TRBJ2-6, with 9 nucleotides matching TRBD2. V lost 2 bases, J lost 2 bases, and 4 bases stayed unmatched. The length of the CDR3 is 17 residues. Looked up from germline, CDR1 is SGHAT and CDR2 is FQNNGV.

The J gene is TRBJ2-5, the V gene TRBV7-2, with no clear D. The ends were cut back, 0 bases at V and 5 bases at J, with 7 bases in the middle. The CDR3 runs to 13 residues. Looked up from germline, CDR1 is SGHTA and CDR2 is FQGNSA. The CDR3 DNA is TGTGCCAGCAGCTTAGCGTATGACGAGACCCAGTACTTC. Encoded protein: CASSLAYDETQYF.

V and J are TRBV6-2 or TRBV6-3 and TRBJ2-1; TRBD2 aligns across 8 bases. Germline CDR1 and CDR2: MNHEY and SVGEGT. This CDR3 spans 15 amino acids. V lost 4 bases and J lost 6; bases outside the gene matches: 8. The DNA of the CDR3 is TGTGCCAGCAGTTTACGAGCGCGGGAGGTCAATGAGCAGTTCTTC. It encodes CASSLRAREVNEQFF.

CDR3: CASSHQGGAEAFF. DNA of the CDR3: TGTGCCAGCAGCCATCAGGGGGGCGCTGAAGCTTTCTTT. V gene TRBV3-1 (or the pseudogene TRBV3-2) combines with J gene TRBJ1-1; 7 positions match TRBD1. V lost 3 bases to trimming and J lost 6 bases; unmatched junction nucleotides: 4. The CDR3 contains 13 residues. Looked up from germline, CDR1 is LGHDT and CDR2 is YNNKEL (reference sequence).

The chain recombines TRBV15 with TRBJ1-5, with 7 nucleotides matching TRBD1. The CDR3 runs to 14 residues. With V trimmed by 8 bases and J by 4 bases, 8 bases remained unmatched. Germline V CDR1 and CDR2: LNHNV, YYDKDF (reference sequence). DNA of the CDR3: TGTGCCACCTTGAGACAGGGTAGTAATCAGCCCCAGCATTTT. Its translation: CATLRQGSNQPQHF.

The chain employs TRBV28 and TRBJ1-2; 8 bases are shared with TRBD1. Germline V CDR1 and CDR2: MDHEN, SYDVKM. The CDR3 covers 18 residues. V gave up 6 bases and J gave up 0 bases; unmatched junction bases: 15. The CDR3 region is CASSPTGASLGANYGYTF. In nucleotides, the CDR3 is TGTGCCAGCAGCCCGACAGGGGCTTCCCTAGGGGCTAACTATGGCTACACCTTC.

The CDR3 reads CASSSGTVSYEQYF. The CDR3 DNA is TGCGCCAGCAGCTCTGGGACGGTATCCTACGAGCAGTACTTC. The chain couples TRBV5-1 to TRBJ2-7; TRBD1 or TRBD2 may be the D gene (5 bases each). The CDR3 runs 14 residues. CDR1 SGHRS and CDR2 YFSETQ come from the germline V gene. Trimming took 3 bases from V and 1 from J, leaving 11 bases between them.

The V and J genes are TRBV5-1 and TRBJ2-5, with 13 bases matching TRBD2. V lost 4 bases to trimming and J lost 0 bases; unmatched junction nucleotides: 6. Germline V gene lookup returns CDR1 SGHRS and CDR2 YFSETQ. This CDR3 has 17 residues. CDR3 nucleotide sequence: TGCGCCAGCAGCGCAACCGGGACTAGCGGGAACCAAGAGACCCAGTACTTC. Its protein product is CASSATGTSGNQETQYF.

The CDR3, as DNA: TGTGCCAGCAGCCCCCTACAGAGCCTCCCTGGAAACACCATATATTTT. Protein sequence: CASSPLQSLPGNTIYF. This chain joins TRBV7-8 and TRBJ1-3; no clear D gene. Trimming stripped 5 bases from V and 2 bases from J, with 16 bases between. CDR1 is SGHVS, CDR2 FQNEAQ, per germline. The CDR3 runs to 16 residues.